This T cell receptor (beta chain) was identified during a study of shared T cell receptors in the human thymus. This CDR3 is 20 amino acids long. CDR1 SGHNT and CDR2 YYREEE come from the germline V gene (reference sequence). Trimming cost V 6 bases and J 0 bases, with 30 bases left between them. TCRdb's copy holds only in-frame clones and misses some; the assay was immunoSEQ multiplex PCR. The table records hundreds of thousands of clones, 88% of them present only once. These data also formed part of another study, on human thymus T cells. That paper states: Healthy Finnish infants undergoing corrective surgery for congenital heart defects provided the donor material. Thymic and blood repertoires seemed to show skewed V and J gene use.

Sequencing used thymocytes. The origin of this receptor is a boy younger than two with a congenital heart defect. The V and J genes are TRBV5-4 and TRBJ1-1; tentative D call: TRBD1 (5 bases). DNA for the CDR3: TGTGCCAGCACCTCGAATGCGACAGAGACCTTTAGGGGCATGAACACTGAAGCTTTCTTT. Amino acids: CASTSNATETFRGMNTEAFF. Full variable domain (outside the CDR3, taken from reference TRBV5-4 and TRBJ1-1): ETGVTQSPTHLIKTRGQQVTLRCSSQSGHNTVSWYQQALGQGPQFIFQYYREEENGRGNFPPRFSGLQFPNYSSELNVNALELDDSALYLCASTSNATETFRGMNTEAFFGQGTRLTVV.